Sequencing of this TCR beta chain was carried out in a study of OX40 agonist ivuxolimab in advanced cancers. Concerning the study at large: Ivuxolimab was a fully human IgG2 agonistic monoclonal antibody targeting the costimulatory receptor OX40 (CD134). Intravenous ivuxolimab was administered to patients every 2 weeks at six dose levels: 0.01, 0.1, 0.3, 1.5, 3 and 10 mg/kg. Of the roughly 52 dose-escalation patients, hepatocellular carcinoma was present in roughly 19, melanoma in around 15, renal cell carcinoma in 9 and head and neck cancer in 9. A male proportion of roughly 80% and a mean age of approximately 60 years, ranging from roughly 23 to 85, were recorded for the dose-escalation cohort. Patients were allowed to have had prior anti-PD-1, anti-PD-L1 or anti-CTLA-4 therapy, and approximately 40% of the dose-escalation patients had previously received checkpoint inhibitors. Partial responses were achieved by three dose-escalation patients, of whom one had hepatocellular carcinoma and two had cutaneous melanoma. The point of sequencing TCRbeta in the periphery was to test whether ivuxolimab changed TCR sequence diversity and drove clonal T-cell expansion. The paper reports the monotherapy dose-escalation portion (N of about 50 patients) of the phase I ivuxolimab trial.

From a lookup of the germline V gene (reference sequence), CDR1 and CDR2 are LNHDA and SQIVND. The CDR3 starts with the cysteine, ends with the phenylalanine, and has 13 residues. This entry keeps only the CDR3 DNA: 39 bases, framed from base 1. At the junction V is shortened by 7 bases and J by 1 base, with 10 bases in between. Genomic DNA was extracted from sorted cells for sequencing of the TCRbeta CDR3 region. TCRbeta CDR3 regions were sequenced using the immunoSEQ Assay. TCRdb holds this immuneACCESS table with in-frame rearrangements only. Some clones are missing; in checked studies, unresolved V genes explain under half, and the rest has no known cause. Counted in this sample were about 81,000 clones; roughly 91% of them appeared once. About 13% of the sample belongs to the ten largest clones. This clone was observed once. Its antigen is currently not known. No quality values exist for individual bases; no much larger clone is one base distant.

Patients with a history of autoimmune disease or receiving systemic immunosuppression were excluded from the trial. Peripheral blood for TCR sequencing was collected from all dose cohorts at baseline, on cycle 4 day 1, and on cycle 7 day 1. Samples came from an open-label, multicenter, first-in-human phase I dose-escalation trial of ivuxolimab. Adults with locally advanced or metastatic melanoma, renal cell carcinoma, hepatocellular carcinoma or head and neck squamous cell carcinoma were enrolled in the trial. Before TCR sequencing, CD4+ and CD8+ T cells were separately sorted from peripheral blood. The paper's findings and limits, for the study overall: The antigen specificity of the peripheral T cells that underwent clonal expansion was not determined. Low levels of normalized T-cell clonal expansion were also seen in some patients who did not respond. After ivuxolimab, CD8+ T cells had more expanded clones than CD4+ T cells on average. In the 0.1-3.0 mg/kg groups, partial responders were among the patients with the lowest normalized peripheral clonal expansion, particularly in CD8+ T cells. At doses of 0.1 to 3.0 mg/kg, clonal expansion of both CD4+ and CD8+ T cells in blood was seen between baseline and week 6.

The rearranged chain carries TRBV19 and TRBJ2-5; the best D guess is TRBD2, with 5 bases matching. This receptor was identified in an adult with an advanced solid tumor such as melanoma, head and neck, liver or kidney cancer. The input for sequencing was CD4+ or CD8+ T cells sorted from blood, taken in a trial of the OX40 agonist ivuxolimab. This receptor carries the CDR3 CASNSRGQETQYF. The DNA reads as follows: TGTGCCAGTAACTCTCGGGGCCAAGAGACCCAGTACTTC.